This T cell receptor (beta chain) is drawn from a study of blood T cell repertoires in COVID-19. For the study at large: COVID-19 samples from acute and convalescent phases originated in the United States, Italy and Spain. Sources were T cells, B-cell-depleted T cells, or PBMCs; the material itself was cDNA or gDNA.

Per the original data handling: It was from reference gene primer amplification that nucleated cell counts were estimated. Profiling relied on immunoSEQ multiplex PCR, and the TCRdb table lists in-frame clones only, not all of them. The V and J calls and the clone size are those of that table, but D and trimming were determined from the DNA. Here the sample spans tens of thousands of clones, around 73% being singletons. CDR3 length: 17 residues. The V gene's germline CDR1 is SGHKS and CDR2 YYEKEE (reference sequence). V lost 4 bases, J lost 0 bases, and 10 bases stayed unmatched. The sequenced sample consisted of peripheral blood. This chain uses TRBV5-5 with TRBJ2-3, with 8 bases that match TRBD1. The TCR originated in a man aged 65-85 years with acute or convalescent COVID-19. Here the CDR3 reads CASSPIRQGTSTDTQYF. The CDR3 DNA is TGTGCCAGCAGCCCCATACGACAGGGGACAAGCACAGATACGCAGTATTTT. Looking up the rest from reference TRBV5-5 and TRBJ2-3 gives the full variable domain: DAGVTQSPTHLIKTRGQQVTLRCSPISGHKSVSWYQQVLGQGPQFIFQYYEKEERGRGNFPDRFSARQFPNYSSELNVNALLLGDSALYLCASSPIRQGTSTDTQYFGPGTRLTVL.